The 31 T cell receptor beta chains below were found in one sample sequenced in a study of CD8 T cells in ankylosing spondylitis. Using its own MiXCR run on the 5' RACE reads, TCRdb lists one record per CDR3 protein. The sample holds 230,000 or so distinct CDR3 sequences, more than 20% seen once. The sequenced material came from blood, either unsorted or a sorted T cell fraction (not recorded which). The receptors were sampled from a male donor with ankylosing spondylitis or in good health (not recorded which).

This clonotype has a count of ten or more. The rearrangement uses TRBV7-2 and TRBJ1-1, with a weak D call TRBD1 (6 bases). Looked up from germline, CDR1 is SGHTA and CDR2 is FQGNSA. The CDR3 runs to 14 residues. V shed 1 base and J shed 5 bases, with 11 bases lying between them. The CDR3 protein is CASSLVRGWTEAFF. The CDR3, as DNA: TGTGCCAGCAGCTTAGTTAGGGGGTGGACTGAAGCTTTCTTT.

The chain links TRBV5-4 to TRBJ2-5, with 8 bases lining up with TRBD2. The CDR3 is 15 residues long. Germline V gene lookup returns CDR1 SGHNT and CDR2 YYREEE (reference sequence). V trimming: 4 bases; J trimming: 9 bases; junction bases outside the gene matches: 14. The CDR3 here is CASSPGTRPRGAQYF. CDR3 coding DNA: TGTGCCAGCAGCCCCGGGACTAGGCCTCGGGGGGCCCAGTACTTC.

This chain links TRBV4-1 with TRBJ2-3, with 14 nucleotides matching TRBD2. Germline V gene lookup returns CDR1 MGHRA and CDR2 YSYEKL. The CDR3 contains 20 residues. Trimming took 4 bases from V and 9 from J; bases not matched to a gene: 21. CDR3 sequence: CASSRHAGTSGGAVLGTQYF. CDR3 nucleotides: TGCGCCAGCAGCCGCCACGCGGGGACTAGCGGGGGCGCCGTTTTGGGGACGCAGTATTTT.

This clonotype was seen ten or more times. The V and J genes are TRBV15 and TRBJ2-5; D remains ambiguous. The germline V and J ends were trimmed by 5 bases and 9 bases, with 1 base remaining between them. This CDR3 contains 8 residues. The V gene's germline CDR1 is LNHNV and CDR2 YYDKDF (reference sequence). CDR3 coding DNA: TGTGCCACCAGCTCCCAGTACTTC. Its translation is CATSSQYF. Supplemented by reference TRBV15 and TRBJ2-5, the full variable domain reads DAMVIQNPRYQVTQFGKPVTLSCSQTLNHNVMYWYQQKSSQAPKLLFHYYDKDFNNEADTPDNFQSRRPNTSFCFLDIRSPGLGDTAMYLCATSSQYFGPGTRLLVL.

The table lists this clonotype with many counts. The CDR3 nucleotides read TGTGCCAGCAGTTACTCAAGGGTAGCTAACTATGGCTACACCTTC. It specifies CASSYSRVANYGYTF. J is TRBJ1-2 and V is TRBV6-5; no reliable D call. The CDR3 runs to 15 residues. CDR1 MNHEY and CDR2 SVGAGI come from the germline V gene. With 0 bases removed from V and 0 bases from J, the gap between germline ends came to 8 bases.

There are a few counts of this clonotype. The CDR3 DNA sequence: TGCAGTGCCCCTCTGGGCGGGTTCGGCACAGATACGCAGTATTTT. Its protein product is CSAPLGGFGTDTQYF. The chain recombines TRBV20-1 with TRBJ2-3; possible D gene TRBD2, 5 bases. Germline lookup yields CDR1 DFQATT and CDR2 SNEGSKA (reference sequence). V was trimmed by 6 bases and J by 1 base, leaving 17 bases between them. This CDR3 contains 15 residues.

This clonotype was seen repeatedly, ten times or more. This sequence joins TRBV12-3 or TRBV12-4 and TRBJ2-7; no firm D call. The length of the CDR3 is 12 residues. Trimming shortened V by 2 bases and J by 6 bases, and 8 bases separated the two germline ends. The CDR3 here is CASSLSAIEQYF. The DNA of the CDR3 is TGTGCCAGCAGTTTAAGCGCAATCGAGCAGTACTTC.

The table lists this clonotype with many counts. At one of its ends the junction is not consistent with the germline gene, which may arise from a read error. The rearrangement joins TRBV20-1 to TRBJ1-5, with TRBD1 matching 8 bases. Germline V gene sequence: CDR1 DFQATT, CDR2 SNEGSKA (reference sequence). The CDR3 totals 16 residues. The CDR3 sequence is CSAGDRGQYSNQPQHF. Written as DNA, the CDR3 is TGCAGTGCTGGAGACAGGGGCCAATATAGCAATCAGCCCCAGCATTTT.

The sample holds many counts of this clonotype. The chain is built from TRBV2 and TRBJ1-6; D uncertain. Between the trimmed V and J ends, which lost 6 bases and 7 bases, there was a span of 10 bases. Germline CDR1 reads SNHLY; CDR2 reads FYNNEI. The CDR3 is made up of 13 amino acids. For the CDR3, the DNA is TGTGCCAGCAGAACCGGGGAGAATTCACCCCTCCACTTT. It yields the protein CASRTGENSPLHF. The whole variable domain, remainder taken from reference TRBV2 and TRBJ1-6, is EPEVTQTPSHQVTQMGQEVILRCVPISNHLYFYWYRQILGQKVEFLVSFYNNEISEKSEIFDDQFSVERPDGSNFTLKIRSTKLEDSAMYFCASRTGENSPLHFGNGTRLTVT.

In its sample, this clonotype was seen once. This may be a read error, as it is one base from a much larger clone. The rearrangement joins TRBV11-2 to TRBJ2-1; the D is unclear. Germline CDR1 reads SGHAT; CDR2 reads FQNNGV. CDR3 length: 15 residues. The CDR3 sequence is CASGLVRGPYNEQFF. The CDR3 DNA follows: TGTGCCAGCGGCTTAGTACGCGGCCCCTACAATGAGCAGTTCTTC. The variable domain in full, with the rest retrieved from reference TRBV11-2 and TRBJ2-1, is EAGVAQSPRYKIIEKRQSVAFWCNPISGHATLYWYQQILGQGPKLLIQFQNNGVVDDSQLPKDRFSAERLKGVDSTLKIQPAKLEDSAVYLCASGLVRGPYNEQFFGPGTRLTVL.

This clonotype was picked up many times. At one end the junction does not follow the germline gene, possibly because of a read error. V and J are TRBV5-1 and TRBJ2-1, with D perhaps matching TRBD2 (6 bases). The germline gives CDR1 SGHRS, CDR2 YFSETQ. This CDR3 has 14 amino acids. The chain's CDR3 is CASSLGGSYNEQFF. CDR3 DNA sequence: TGTGCCAGCAGTTTGGGGGGCTCCTACAATGAGCAGTTCTTC.

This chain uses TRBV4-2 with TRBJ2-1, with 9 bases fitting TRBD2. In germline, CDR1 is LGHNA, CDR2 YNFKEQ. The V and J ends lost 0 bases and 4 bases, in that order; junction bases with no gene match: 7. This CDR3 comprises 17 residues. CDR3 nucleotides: TGTGCCAGCAGCCAAGACCCCCCTAGCGGGGTATACAATGAGCAGTTCTTC. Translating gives CASSQDPPSGVYNEQFF.

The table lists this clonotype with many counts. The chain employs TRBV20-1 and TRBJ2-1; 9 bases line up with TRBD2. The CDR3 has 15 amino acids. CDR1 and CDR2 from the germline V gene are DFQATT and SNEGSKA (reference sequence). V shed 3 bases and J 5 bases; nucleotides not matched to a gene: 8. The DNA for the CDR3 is TGCAGTGCTAGGGACGGGACTAGCTTTGACAATGAGCAGTTCTTC. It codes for CSARDGTSFDNEQFF.

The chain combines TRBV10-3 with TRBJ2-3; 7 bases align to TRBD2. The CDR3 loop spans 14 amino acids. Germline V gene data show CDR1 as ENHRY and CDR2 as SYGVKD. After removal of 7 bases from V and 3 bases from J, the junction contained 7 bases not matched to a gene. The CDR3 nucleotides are TGTGCCATCAACGGCTGGGAGGGGACAGATACGCAGTATTTT. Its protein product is CAINGWEGTDTQYF.

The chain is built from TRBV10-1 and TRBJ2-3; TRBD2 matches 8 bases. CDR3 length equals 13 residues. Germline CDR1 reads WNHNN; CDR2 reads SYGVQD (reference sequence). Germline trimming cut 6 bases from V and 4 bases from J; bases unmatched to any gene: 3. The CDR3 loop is CASRSGGSDTQYF. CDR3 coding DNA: TGCGCCAGCAGGAGCGGGGGCTCAGATACGCAGTATTTT.

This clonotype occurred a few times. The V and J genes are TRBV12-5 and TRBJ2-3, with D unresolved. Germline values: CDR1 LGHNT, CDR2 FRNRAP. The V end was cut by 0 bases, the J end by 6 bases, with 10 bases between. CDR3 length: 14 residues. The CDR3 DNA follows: TGTGCTAGTGGTTTGGTCACTGTTCTGGATACGCAGTATTTT. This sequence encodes CASGLVTVLDTQYF.

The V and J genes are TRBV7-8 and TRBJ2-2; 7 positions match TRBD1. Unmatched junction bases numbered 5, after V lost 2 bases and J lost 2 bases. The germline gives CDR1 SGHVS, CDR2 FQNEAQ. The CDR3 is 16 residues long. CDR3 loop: CASSLLGQANTGELFF. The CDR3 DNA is TGTGCCAGCAGCTTACTTGGACAGGCTAACACCGGGGAGCTGTTTTTT. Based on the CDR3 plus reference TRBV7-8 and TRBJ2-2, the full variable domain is GAGVSQSPRYKVAKRGQDVALRCDPISGHVSLFWYQQALGQGPEFLTYFQNEAQLDKSGLPSDRFFAERPEGSVSTLKIQRTQQEDSAVYLCASSLLGQANTGELFFGEGSRLTVL.

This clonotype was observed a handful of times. The CDR3 region has the DNA TGCAGTGCCGGGTCGGGACGGAACACCGGGGAGCTGTTTTTT. Protein: CSAGSGRNTGELFF. The chain employs TRBV20-1 and TRBJ2-2; D may match TRBD1 or TRBD2 (5 bases each). The CDR3 is 14 residues long. Germline V gives CDR1 DFQATT, CDR2 SNEGSKA (reference sequence). Trimming left V 6 bases short and J 1 base short, with 12 bases between.

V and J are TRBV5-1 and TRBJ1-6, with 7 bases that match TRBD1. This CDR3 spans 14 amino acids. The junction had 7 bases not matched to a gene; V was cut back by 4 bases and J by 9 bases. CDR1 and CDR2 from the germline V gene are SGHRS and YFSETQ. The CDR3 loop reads CASSPGTVISPLHF. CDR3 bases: TGCGCCAGCAGCCCCGGGACAGTGATTTCACCCCTCCACTTT.

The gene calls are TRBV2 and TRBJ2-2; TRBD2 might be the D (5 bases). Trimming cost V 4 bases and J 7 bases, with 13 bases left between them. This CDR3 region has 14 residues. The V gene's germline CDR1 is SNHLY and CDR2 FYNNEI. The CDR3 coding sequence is TGTGCCAGCAGTGGAGTGGTCGAGGGCGGGGAGCTGTTTTTT. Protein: CASSGVVEGGELFF. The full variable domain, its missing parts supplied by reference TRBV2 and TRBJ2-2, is EPEVTQTPSHQVTQMGQEVILRCVPISNHLYFYWYRQILGQKVEFLVSFYNNEISEKSEIFDDQFSVERPDGSNFTLKIRSTKLEDSAMYFCASSGVVEGGELFFGEGSRLTVL.

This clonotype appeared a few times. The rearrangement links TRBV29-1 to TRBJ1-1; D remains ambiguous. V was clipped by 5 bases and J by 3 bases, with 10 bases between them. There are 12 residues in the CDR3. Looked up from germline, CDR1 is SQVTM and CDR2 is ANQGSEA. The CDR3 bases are TGCAGCGTTTCGGATCTATACACTGAAGCTTTCTTT. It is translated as CSVSDLYTEAFF.

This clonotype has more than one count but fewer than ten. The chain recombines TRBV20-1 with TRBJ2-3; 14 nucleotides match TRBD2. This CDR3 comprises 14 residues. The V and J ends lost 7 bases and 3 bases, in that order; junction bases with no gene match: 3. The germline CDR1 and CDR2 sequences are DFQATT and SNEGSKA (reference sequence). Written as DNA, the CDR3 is TGCAGTGGGCGGACTAGCGGGGGGACAGATACGCAGTATTTT. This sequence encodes CSGRTSGGTDTQYF.

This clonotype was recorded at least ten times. In DNA, the CDR3 is TGTGCCAGCAGTTTAGGGACAGGGGTCCGTCAGCCCCAGCATTTT. Encoded protein: CASSLGTGVRQPQHF. The chain recombines TRBV28 with TRBJ1-5, with 10 bases that match TRBD1. This CDR3 comprises 15 residues. Trimming at V came to 2 bases and at J to 6 bases, leaving 4 bases not matched to a gene. Germline loops: CDR1 MDHEN, CDR2 SYDVKM.

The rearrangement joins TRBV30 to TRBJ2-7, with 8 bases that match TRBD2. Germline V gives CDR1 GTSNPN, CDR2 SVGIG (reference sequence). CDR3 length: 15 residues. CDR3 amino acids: CVPAAGGPGDYEQYF. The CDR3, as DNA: TGTGTCCCGGCGGCGGGGGGCCCGGGTGACTACGAGCAGTACTTC.

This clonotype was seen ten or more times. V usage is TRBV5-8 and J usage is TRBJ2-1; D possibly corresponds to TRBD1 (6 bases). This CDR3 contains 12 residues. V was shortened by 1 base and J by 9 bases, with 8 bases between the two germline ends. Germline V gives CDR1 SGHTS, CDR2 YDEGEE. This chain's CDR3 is CASSLLRGEQFF. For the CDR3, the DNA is TGTGCCAGCAGCTTGCTCAGGGGTGAGCAGTTCTTC.

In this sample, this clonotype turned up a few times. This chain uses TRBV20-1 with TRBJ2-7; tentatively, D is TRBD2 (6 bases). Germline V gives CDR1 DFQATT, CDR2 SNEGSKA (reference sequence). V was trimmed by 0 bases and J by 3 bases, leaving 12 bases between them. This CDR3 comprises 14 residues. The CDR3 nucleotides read TGCAGTGCTAGAGACGGGAGTAGCGACTACGAGCAGTACTTC. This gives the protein CSARDGSSDYEQYF.

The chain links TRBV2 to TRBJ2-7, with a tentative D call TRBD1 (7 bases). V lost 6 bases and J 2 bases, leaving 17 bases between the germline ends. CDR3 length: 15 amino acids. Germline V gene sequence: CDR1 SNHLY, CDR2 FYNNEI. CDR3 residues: CASRYDRDWAYEQYF. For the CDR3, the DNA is TGTGCCAGCAGATATGACAGGGACTGGGCCTACGAGCAGTACTTC.

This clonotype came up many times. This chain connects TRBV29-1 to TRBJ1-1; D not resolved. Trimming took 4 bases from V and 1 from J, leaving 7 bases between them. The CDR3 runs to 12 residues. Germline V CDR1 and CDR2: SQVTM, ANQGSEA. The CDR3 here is CSVGRPNTEAFF. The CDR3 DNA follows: TGCAGCGTTGGACGTCCGAACACTGAAGCTTTCTTT. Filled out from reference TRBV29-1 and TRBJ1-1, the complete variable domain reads SAVISQKPSRDICQRGTSLTIQCQVDSQVTMMFWYRQQPGQSLTLIATANQGSEATYESGFVIDKFPISRPNLTFSTLTVSNMSPEDSSIYLCSVGRPNTEAFFGQGTRLTVV.

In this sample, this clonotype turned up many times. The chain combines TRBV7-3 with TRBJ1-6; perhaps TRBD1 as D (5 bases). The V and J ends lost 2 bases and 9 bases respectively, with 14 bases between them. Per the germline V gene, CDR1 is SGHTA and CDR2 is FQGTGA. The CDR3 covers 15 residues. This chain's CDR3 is CASSLLGQGSSPLHF. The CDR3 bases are TGTGCCAGCAGCTTATTAGGGCAGGGAAGTTCACCCCTCCACTTT.

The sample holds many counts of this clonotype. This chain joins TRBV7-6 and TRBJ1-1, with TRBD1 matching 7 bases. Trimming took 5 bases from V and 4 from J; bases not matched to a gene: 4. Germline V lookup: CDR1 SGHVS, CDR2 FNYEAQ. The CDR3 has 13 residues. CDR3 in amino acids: CASSPQGGTEAFF. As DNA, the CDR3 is TGTGCCAGCAGCCCCCAGGGGGGCACTGAAGCTTTCTTT.

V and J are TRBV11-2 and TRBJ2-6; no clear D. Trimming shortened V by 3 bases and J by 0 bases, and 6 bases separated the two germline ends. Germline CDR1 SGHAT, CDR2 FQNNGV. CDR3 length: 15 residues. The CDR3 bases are TGTGCCAGCAGCTTTTCAGACTCTGGGGCCAACGTCCTGACTTTC. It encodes CASSFSDSGANVLTF.